The present entry profiles one TCR beta chain with its context. The antigen remains unidentified. The data originate from a study of T cells in localized non-small cell lung cancer. General study findings and limits: Tumor showed lower T cell clonality than uninvolved adjacent lung, where it was highest. As only one tumor region underwent sequencing, heterogeneity remains possible.

Clones were read by immunoSEQ multiplex PCR, and TCRdb kept only the in-frame ones, dropping some. The data show 50,000 to 75,000 clones, about 89% seen once. The receptor's source is a man aged 40 to 75 with stage I lung adenocarcinoma. Sample: peripheral blood, taken before any cancer treatment.

The CDR3 spells CASRGPGTSANEQFF. For the CDR3, the DNA is TGTGCCAGCAGGGGACCGGGGACTAGCGCCAATGAGCAGTTCTTC. V is TRBV7-8 and J is TRBJ2-1, with 10 bases identical to TRBD2. The junction had 8 bases not matched to a gene; V was cut back by 6 bases and J by 6 bases. This CDR3 is 15 amino acids long. Looked up from germline, CDR1 is SGHVS and CDR2 is FQNEAQ.